Presented here are 17 T cell receptor beta chains from one specimen sequenced in a study of T cells in Graves' hyperthyroidism and ophthalmopathy. Amplification of TCR beta CDR3 regions was performed using RNA transcripts as template. RT-PCR in the first round (using the HTBI primer set) targeted the TCR CDR3. TCRdb re-called the multiplex PCR reads through MiXCR, storing one row per CDR3 protein. Altogether over 700,000 distinct CDR3 sequences are present, approximately 40% being singletons, with the ten largest covering 30% to 40%. Sequenced material: blood. Receptors originate from a woman aged 35 to 49 with Graves' hyperthyroidism.

Here the CDR3 DNA reads TGTGCCAGCAACTCAATTGGTGGGGAAGAGACCCAGTACTTC. Protein product: CASNSIGGEETQYF. This sequence joins TRBV7-9 and TRBJ2-5; no clear D. V lost 7 bases and J lost 3, with 15 bases in between. The CDR3 loop spans 14 amino acids. The V gene's germline CDR1 is SEHNR and CDR2 FQNEAQ (reference sequence).

The chain has TRBV7-9 and TRBJ2-3, with TRBD2 matching over 14 bases. Germline values: CDR1 SEHNR, CDR2 FQNEAQ (reference sequence). Unmatched junction bases numbered 2, after V lost 6 bases and J lost 0 bases. This CDR3 has 16 amino acids. CDR3 bases: TGTGCCAGCAGAAGACTAGCGGGAGGGAGCACAGATACGCAGTATTTT. It translates to CASRRLAGGSTDTQYF.

This clonotype was detected ten times or more. The rearrangement uses TRBV9 and TRBJ2-7, with a weak D call TRBD1 (6 bases). This CDR3 spans 12 amino acids. The V gene lost 3 bases and the J gene lost 2 bases, with 6 bases spanning the gap. Germline V gene sequence: CDR1 SGDLS, CDR2 YYNGEE. In DNA form, the CDR3 reads TGTGCCAGCAGCGGGGACACCTACGAGCAGTACTTC. Protein product: CASSGDTYEQYF.

This clonotype was detected a few times. This chain uses TRBV19 with TRBJ1-5; D gene unclear. The CDR3 length is 17 residues. V was clipped by 8 bases and J by 5 bases, with 25 bases between them. The germline gives CDR1 LNHDA, CDR2 SQIVND (reference sequence). DNA of the CDR3: TGTGCCAGTGCCCATCCCGGGGTACGGTACGAGTATCAGCCCCAGCATTTT. It specifies CASAHPGVRYEYQPQHF. Drawing the rest from reference TRBV19 and TRBJ1-5, the complete variable domain is DGGITQSPKYLFRKEGQNVTLSCEQNLNHDAMYWYRQDPGQGLRLIYYSQIVNDFQKGDIAEGYSVSREKKESFPLTVTSAQKNPTAFYLCASAHPGVRYEYQPQHFGDGTRLSIL.

At least ten counts were recorded for this clonotype. The chain links TRBV10-3 to TRBJ2-2; possibly TRBD1 for D (6 bases). The V end was cut by 5 bases, the J end by 4 bases, with 17 bases between. In germline, CDR1 is ENHRY, CDR2 SYGVKD. The CDR3 covers 16 residues. The CDR3 region is CAISLQGSRSTGELFF. The CDR3 coding sequence is TGTGCCATCAGTCTCCAGGGGAGTCGTAGCACCGGGGAGCTGTTTTTT.

This clonotype was seen a handful of times. The J gene is TRBJ1-6, the V gene TRBV6-5; D is perhaps TRBD1 (6 bases). The V and J ends lost 6 bases and 1 base respectively, with 16 bases between them. Germline V CDR1 and CDR2: MNHEY, SVGAGI. The CDR3 has 17 residues. CDR3 DNA: TGTGCCAGCAGGGTGGGCGGGGGGCGATCCTATAATTCACCCCTCCACTTT. Translating it yields CASRVGGGRSYNSPLHF.

This clonotype appeared a few times. V gene TRBV6-5 combines with J gene TRBJ1-2; 7 nucleotides match TRBD1. V lost 7 bases, J lost 6 bases, and 5 bases stayed unmatched. CDR3 size: 12 residues. Per germline, CDR1 MNHEY and CDR2 SVGAGI. The CDR3 spells CASTLTGNGYTF. The CDR3 coding sequence is TGTGCCAGCACTTTGACAGGGAATGGCTACACCTTC.

This clonotype occurred many times. The rearrangement uses TRBV6-6 and TRBJ1-1, with D uncertain. The CDR3 runs 14 residues. Germline values: CDR1 MNHNY, CDR2 SVGAGI (reference sequence). V gave up 5 bases and J gave up 7 bases, with 17 bases separating them. The CDR3 loop reads CASSVRVRGHEAFF. CDR3 DNA sequence: TGTGCCAGCAGTGTGAGAGTTAGAGGGCATGAAGCTTTCTTT.

Turning to this clonotype: The junction and the germline gene differ at one end; a read error may be behind it. J is TRBJ2-7 and V is TRBV19, with TRBD1 matching over 9 bases. The CDR3 length is 14 residues. Germline CDR1 and CDR2: LNHDA and SQIVND (reference sequence). In nucleotides, the CDR3 is TGTGCCAGTAGTACCCGACGGACAGGGGACGAGCAGTGCTTC. Its protein product is CASSTRRTGDEQCF.

The chain is built from TRBV19 and TRBJ2-2, with D perhaps assigned TRBD1 or TRBD2 (5 bases each). Germline V CDR1 and CDR2: LNHDA, SQIVND (reference sequence). Deletions cut 5 bases from V and 2 bases from J, with 15 bases between. CDR3 length: 16 residues. The CDR3 DNA reads as TGTGCCAGTAGTTCAACCGGGACGGGAAACACCGGGGAGCTGTTTTTT. Residues: CASSSTGTGNTGELFF.

This CDR3 reads CASSEQGAGTGEMRLAGLDTQYF. The CDR3 nucleotides read TGCGCCAGCAGCGAACAGGGGGCCGGCACCGGGGAGATGCGACTAGCGGGGTTAGATACGCAGTATTTT. This sequence joins TRBV5-1 and TRBJ2-3, with TRBD2 matching over 11 bases. CDR3 length: 23 amino acids. V shed 4 bases, J shed 5 bases, and the junction held 30 bases outside the gene matches. Germline values: CDR1 SGHRS, CDR2 YFSETQ.

CDR3 in DNA: TGTGCCAGCAGCCCCCAGATTTTCTATGGCTACACCTTC. Its translation: CASSPQIFYGYTF. V gene TRBV11-2 combines with J gene TRBJ1-2; D ambiguous. V dropped 5 bases and J dropped 4 bases, with 11 bases sitting between them. Germline V gene lookup returns CDR1 SGHAT and CDR2 FQNNGV. The CDR3 spans 13 residues.

This clonotype was counted only a few times. The rearrangement joins TRBV7-8 to TRBJ1-6; D unclear. Trimming pared 1 base from V and 6 bases from J, leaving 13 bases between. Germline V gene sequence: CDR1 SGHVS, CDR2 FQNEAQ. CDR3 length equals 16 residues. The chain's CDR3 is CASSLVAEVRNSPLHF. The CDR3 nucleotides are TGTGCCAGCAGCTTAGTGGCTGAAGTCCGTAATTCACCCCTCCACTTT.

The gene calls are TRBV20-1 and TRBJ2-1, with D possibly matching TRBD2 (5 bases). CDR1 is DFQATT, CDR2 SNEGSKA, per germline (reference sequence). This CDR3 region has 13 residues. V was pared by 4 bases and J by 4 bases, with 11 bases between. The CDR3 loop is CSATGVSYNEQFF. CDR3 bases: TGCAGTGCTACCGGGGTTTCATACAATGAGCAGTTCTTC.

A word on this clonotype: This may arise from a read error, as a much more abundant clone is one base away. As DNA, the CDR3 is TGCAGCGAGGGACGGGCGAACACTGAAGCTTTCTTT. It specifies CSEGRANTEAFF. The chain is built from TRBV29-1 and TRBJ1-1; TRBD1 is a possible D gene (5 bases). CDR1 is SQVTM and CDR2 is ANQGSEA in the germline V gene. The CDR3 runs to 12 residues. V lost 7 bases and J 1 base, leaving 10 bases between the germline ends. The entire variable domain, with the rest obtained from reference TRBV29-1 and TRBJ1-1, is as follows: SAVISQKPSRDICQRGTSLTIQCQVDSQVTMMFWYRQQPGQSLTLIATANQGSEATYESGFVIDKFPISRPNLTFSTLTVSNMSPEDSSIYLCSEGRANTEAFFGQGTRLTVV.

The chain joins TRBV7-9 to TRBJ1-6; the D is unclear. Trimming cost V 5 bases and J 7 bases, with 12 bases left between them. CDR3 length: 14 residues. Germline CDR1 is SEHNR and CDR2 is FQNEAQ (reference sequence). CDR3 nucleotide sequence: TGTGCCAGCAGCCAAGGACGGACGAATTCACCCCTCCACTTT. Encoded protein: CASSQGRTNSPLHF.

This clonotype was detected a few times. The V call is TRBV2, the J call TRBJ1-2, with D uncertain. Trimming stripped 1 base from V and 0 bases from J, with 3 bases between. The CDR3 runs 13 residues. Per germline, CDR1 SNHLY and CDR2 FYNNEI. As DNA, the CDR3 is TGTGCCAGCAGTGAAGAGGCTAACTATGGCTACACCTTC. This encodes CASSEEANYGYTF.